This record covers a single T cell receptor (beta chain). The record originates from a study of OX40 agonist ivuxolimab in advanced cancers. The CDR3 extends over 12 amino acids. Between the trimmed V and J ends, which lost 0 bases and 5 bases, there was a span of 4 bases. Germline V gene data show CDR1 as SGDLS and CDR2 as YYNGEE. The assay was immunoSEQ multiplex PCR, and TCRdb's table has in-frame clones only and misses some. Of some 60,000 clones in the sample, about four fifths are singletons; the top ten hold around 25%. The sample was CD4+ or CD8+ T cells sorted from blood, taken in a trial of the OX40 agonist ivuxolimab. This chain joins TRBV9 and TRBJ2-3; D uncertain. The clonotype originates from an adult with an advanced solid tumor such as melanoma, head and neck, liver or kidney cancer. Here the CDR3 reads CASSVDQDTQYF. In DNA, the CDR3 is TGTGCCAGCAGCGTAGATCAAGATACGCAGTATTTT.